A single T cell receptor beta chain is shown here with its context. Authors' methods: Using reference gene primer amplification, nucleated cell counts were estimated. TCRdb keeps only in-frame clones here, not all; method: immunoSEQ multiplex PCR. V, J and clone size are those of that table, while D and trimming were read from the DNA. The table shows about 190,000 clones, with approximately 86% occurring only once. The data derive from a study of blood T cell repertoires in COVID-19. On the study more broadly: From the United States, Italy and Spain came samples of acute and convalescent COVID-19. Sample material is recorded as cDNA or gDNA derived from T cells, B-cell-depleted T cells, or PBMCs.

The germline gives CDR1 SGHNT, CDR2 YYREEE (reference sequence). V was shortened by 4 bases and J by 5 bases, with 15 bases between the two germline ends. The CDR3 covers 14 residues. This clonotype was obtained from a man aged 40-50 years with active or convalescent COVID-19. The sequencing input was peripheral blood. This chain connects TRBV5-4 to TRBJ1-2, with D perhaps TRBD1 (6 bases). In DNA form, the CDR3 reads TGTGCCAGCAGCCGGAAGGACAGAACATATGGCTACACCTTC. Translated, it gives CASSRKDRTYGYTF.